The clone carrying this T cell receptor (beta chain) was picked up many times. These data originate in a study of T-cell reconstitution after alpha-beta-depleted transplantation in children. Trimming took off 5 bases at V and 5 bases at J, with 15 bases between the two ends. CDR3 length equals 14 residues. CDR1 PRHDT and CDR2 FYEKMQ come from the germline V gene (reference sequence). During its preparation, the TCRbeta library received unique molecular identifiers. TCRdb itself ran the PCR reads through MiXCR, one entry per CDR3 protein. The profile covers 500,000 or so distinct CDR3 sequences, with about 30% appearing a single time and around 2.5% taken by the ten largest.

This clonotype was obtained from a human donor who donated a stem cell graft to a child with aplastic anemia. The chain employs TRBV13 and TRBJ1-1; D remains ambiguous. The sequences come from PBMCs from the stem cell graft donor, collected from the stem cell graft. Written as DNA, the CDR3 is TGTGCCAGCAGCATGAGGTGGGATGGGACTGAAGCTTTCTTT. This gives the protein CASSMRWDGTEAFF.